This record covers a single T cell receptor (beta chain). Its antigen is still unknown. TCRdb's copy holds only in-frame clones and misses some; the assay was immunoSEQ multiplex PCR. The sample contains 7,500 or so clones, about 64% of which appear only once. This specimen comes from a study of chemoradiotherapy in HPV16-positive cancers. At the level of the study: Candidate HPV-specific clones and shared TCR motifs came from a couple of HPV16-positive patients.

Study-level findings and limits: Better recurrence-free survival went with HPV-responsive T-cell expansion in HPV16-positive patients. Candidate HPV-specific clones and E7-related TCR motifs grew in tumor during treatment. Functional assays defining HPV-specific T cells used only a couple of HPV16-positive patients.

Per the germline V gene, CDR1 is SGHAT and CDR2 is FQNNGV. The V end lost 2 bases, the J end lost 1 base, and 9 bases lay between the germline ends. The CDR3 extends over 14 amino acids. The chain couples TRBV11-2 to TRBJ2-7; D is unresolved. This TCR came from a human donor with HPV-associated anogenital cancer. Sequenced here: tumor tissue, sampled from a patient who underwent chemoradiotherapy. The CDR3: CASSLTRLSYEQYF. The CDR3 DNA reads TGTGCCAGCAGCTTAACCAGACTTTCCTACGAGCAGTACTTC.